These 12 T cell receptor beta chains originate from one sample sequenced in a study of blood T cell repertoires in COVID-19. The table came from immunoSEQ multiplex PCR; TCRdb's copy has only in-frame clones and leaves some out. Of roughly 88,000 clones listed, around 75% are singletons. Material for sequencing was peripheral blood. The receptor set was obtained from a woman over 75 with active or convalescent COVID-19.

This clone was seen a few times. The chain uses TRBV2 and TRBJ1-2, with 10 nucleotides matching TRBD1. V was pared by 10 bases and J by 2 bases, with 10 bases of the junction left unmatched. The CDR3 loop spans 15 amino acids. Per germline, CDR1 SNHLY and CDR2 FYNNEI. The CDR3: CATEAGQGRNYGYTF. The CDR3 DNA follows: TGTGCCACTGAGGCGGGACAGGGGAGGAACTATGGCTACACCTTC. Full variable domain (remainder filled in from reference TRBV2 and TRBJ1-2): EPEVTQTPSHQVTQMGQEVILRCVPISNHLYFYWYRQILGQKVEFLVSFYNNEISEKSEIFDDQFSVERPDGSNFTLKIRSTKLEDSAMYFCATEAGQGRNYGYTFGSGTRLTVV.

The chain links TRBV12-1 to TRBJ2-2; no check of the table's D call, TRBD2, against the DNA was made. TRBV12-1 has pseudogene status. CDR3 length equals 16 residues. In DNA, the CDR3 is TGTGCCAGCAGCCTGATAGCGGGGCCGAACACCGGGGAGCTGTTTTTT. Its protein product is CASSLIAGPNTGELFF.

The V gene is TRBV11-2, the J gene TRBJ1-1, with a weak D call TRBD1 (5 bases). CDR3 size: 14 residues. The germline CDR1 and CDR2 sequences are SGHAT and FQNNGV. The germline V and J ends were trimmed by 3 bases and 0 bases, with 8 bases remaining between them. The CDR3 region has the DNA TGTGCCAGCAGCTTGACAGTAATGAACACTGAAGCTTTCTTT. This translates into CASSLTVMNTEAFF.

The sample holds a few counts of this clone. The CDR3 region is CASSFTTEKVNQPQHF. The CDR3, as DNA: TGTGCCAGCAGTTTTACGACTGAGAAAGTCAATCAGCCCCAGCATTTT. This sequence joins TRBV28 and TRBJ1-5, with D uncertain. CDR3 length equals 16 residues. Trimming took 3 bases from V and 3 from J, leaving 15 bases between them. Germline-derived CDR1 and CDR2 are MDHEN and SYDVKM. Full variable domain (missing parts from reference TRBV28 and TRBJ1-5): DVKVTQSSRYLVKRTGEKVFLECVQDMDHENMFWYRQDPGLGLRLIYFSYDVKMKEKGDIPEGYSVSREKKERFSLILESASTNQTSMYLCASSFTTEKVNQPQHFGDGTRLSIL.

The genes are TRBV3-1 (or the pseudogene TRBV3-2) and TRBJ1-4, with 9 bases lining up with TRBD1. There are 16 residues in the CDR3. Germline CDR1 and CDR2: LGHDT and YNNKEL (reference sequence). V shed 2 bases and J 3 bases; nucleotides not matched to a gene: 4. The CDR3 region is CASSQRGTGSNEKLFF. The CDR3 nucleotides read TGTGCCAGCAGCCAAAGAGGGACAGGGTCTAATGAAAAACTGTTTTTT.

This clone came up a few times. This rearrangement joins TRBV6-2 or TRBV6-3 to TRBJ2-1; D is ambiguous. Trimming stripped 4 bases from V and 8 bases from J, with 12 bases between. This CDR3 comprises 13 residues. CDR1 is MNHEY, CDR2 SVGEGT, per germline. This chain's CDR3 is CASSSLVPDEQFF. Written as DNA, the CDR3 is TGTGCCAGCAGTTCGCTAGTTCCCGATGAGCAGTTCTTC.

This chain joins TRBV28 and TRBJ2-1; TRBD2 aligns across 7 bases. Trimming removed 6 bases from V and 4 bases from J; junction bases left unmatched: 9. CDR3 length: 15 residues. Germline V gene sequence: CDR1 MDHEN, CDR2 SYDVKM. The chain's CDR3 is CASRTSGKGYNEQFF. The CDR3 region has the DNA TGTGCCAGCAGGACCAGCGGGAAGGGATACAATGAGCAGTTCTTC.

The J gene is TRBJ2-5, the V gene TRBV12-5, with 8 nucleotides matching TRBD2. This CDR3 comprises 14 residues. V was pared by 4 bases and J by 1 base, with 2 bases of the junction left unmatched. Germline-derived CDR1 and CDR2 are LGHNT and FRNRAP. In nucleotides, the CDR3 is TGTGCTAGTGGTTCGGGGGGGCCCCAAGAGACCCAGTACTTC. Its protein is CASGSGGPQETQYF.

This clone has a handful of counts. Other nucleotide sequences in the sample specify the same CDR3. V gene TRBV5-1 combines with J gene TRBJ2-3; 8 positions agree with TRBD2. Per the germline V gene, CDR1 is SGHRS and CDR2 is YFSETQ. This CDR3 spans 14 amino acids. The J segment lost 2 bases and the V segment lost 3 bases, leaving 2 bases of the junction unmatched. As DNA, the CDR3 is TGCGCCAGCAGCTCGGGACTAGACACAGATACGCAGTATTTT. This translates into CASSSGLDTDTQYF.

This clone appeared once. The chain links TRBV10-3 to TRBJ1-3, with 12 nucleotides matching TRBD1. The CDR3 consists of 20 residues. Germline CDR1 ENHRY, CDR2 SYGVKD. Trimming took 2 bases from V and 2 from J; bases not matched to a gene: 13. In DNA form, the CDR3 reads TGTGCCATCAGTGAGCAGTTGGGTCCGGGACAGGGGGCACCTGGAAACACCATATATTTT. The encoded protein is CAISEQLGPGQGAPGNTIYF.

The rearrangement joins TRBV19 to TRBJ1-3; a possible D gene is TRBD1 (5 bases). The CDR3 contains 14 residues. Trimming took off 8 bases at V and 0 bases at J, with 11 bases between the two ends. From germline, CDR1 is LNHDA and CDR2 SQIVND (reference sequence). The CDR3 DNA reads as TGTGCCAGTTCATTACAGGCCTCTGGAAACACCATATATTTT. Amino acid sequence: CASSLQASGNTIYF.

The V gene is TRBV10-3, the J gene TRBJ1-5; a weak D match, TRBD1 (6 bases). V lost 7 bases to trimming and J lost 12 bases, with 19 bases between them. This CDR3 is 13 amino acids long. Looked up from germline, CDR1 is ENHRY and CDR2 is SYGVKD. This CDR3 reads CAINRDKGERQHF. The CDR3 DNA reads as TGTGCCATCAACCGGGACAAAGGGGAGCGCCAGCATTTT.